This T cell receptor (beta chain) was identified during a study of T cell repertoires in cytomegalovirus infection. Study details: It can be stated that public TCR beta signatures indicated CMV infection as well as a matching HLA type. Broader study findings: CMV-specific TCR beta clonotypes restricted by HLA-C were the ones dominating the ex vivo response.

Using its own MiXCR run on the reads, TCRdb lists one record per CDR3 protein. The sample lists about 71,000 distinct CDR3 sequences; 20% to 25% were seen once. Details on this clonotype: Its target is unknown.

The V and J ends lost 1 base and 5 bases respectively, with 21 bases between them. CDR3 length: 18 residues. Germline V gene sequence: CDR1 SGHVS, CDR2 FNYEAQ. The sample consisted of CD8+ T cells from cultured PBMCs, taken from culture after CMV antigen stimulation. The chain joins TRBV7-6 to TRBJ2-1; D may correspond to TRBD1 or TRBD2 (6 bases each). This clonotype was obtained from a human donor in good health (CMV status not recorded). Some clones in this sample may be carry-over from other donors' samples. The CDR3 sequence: CASSLVSRGEAFHNEQFF. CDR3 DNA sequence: TGTGCCAGCAGCTTAGTGTCGAGGGGGGAGGCGTTCCACAATGAGCAGTTCTTC.